The 5 T cell receptor beta chains given below trace back to one sample, sequenced in a study of blood T cell repertoires in COVID-19. Here immunoSEQ multiplex PCR was the method, and the copy in TCRdb shows in-frame clones only, minus some. Among 200,000 to 250,000 clones listed, almost 85% were seen once. The sample comprised peripheral blood. These receptor sequences come from a woman between 65 and 79 years old with COVID-19, enrolled during active disease.

V usage is TRBV21-1 and J usage is TRBJ2-7; the table's D call of TRBD2 was not tested on the DNA. TRBV21-1 is a listed pseudogene. CDR3 length equals 12 residues. CDR3 coding DNA: TGTGCCAGCTCTCGCCCTAGCTACGAGCAGTACTTC. Translation gives CASSRPSYEQYF.

The genes are TRBV27 and TRBJ1-1; D possibly corresponds to TRBD1 (6 bases). Germline-derived CDR1 and CDR2 are MNHEY and SMNVEV (reference sequence). The CDR3 is made up of 14 amino acids. V was shortened by 3 bases and J by 4 bases, with 12 bases between the two germline ends. The CDR3 bases are TGTGCCAGCAGTTTTTTCTCAGGGGCCACTGAAGCTTTCTTT. Translation gives CASSFFSGATEAFF.

The V and J genes are TRBV5-8 and TRBJ1-2, with unresolved D. Germline values: CDR1 SGHTS, CDR2 YDEGEE. The CDR3 has 15 residues. Trimming removed 0 bases from V and 2 bases from J, with 11 bases in between. CDR3 in amino acids: CASSLVGGGNYGYTF. The CDR3 nucleotides read TGTGCCAGCAGCTTGGTTGGAGGCGGAAACTATGGCTACACCTTC.

The V and J genes are TRBV6-6 and TRBJ1-2, with D perhaps TRBD1 (5 bases). Trimming took 6 bases from V and 1 from J, leaving 9 bases between them. Germline V gives CDR1 MNHNY, CDR2 SVGAGI (reference sequence). The CDR3 is 13 residues long. The CDR3 DNA reads TGTGCCAGCAGGATTGACAGTAACTATGGCTACACCTTC. Translated: CASRIDSNYGYTF.

V gene TRBV29-1 combines with J gene TRBJ2-1, with 15 bases matching TRBD2. The germline V gene has CDR1 SQVTM and CDR2 ANQGSEA. The CDR3 sequence is 15 residues long. Trimming at V came to 4 bases and at J to 7 bases, leaving 5 bases not matched to a gene. CDR3 residues: CSVVGTSGRTNEQFF. CDR3 in DNA: TGCAGCGTTGTTGGGACTAGCGGGAGGACAAATGAGCAGTTCTTC.